A single sample gave rise to the 15 T cell receptor beta chains below, sequenced in a study of long-term antiretroviral therapy in people with HIV. The libraries were made with immunoSEQ v3.0 at survey level. Repertoires were generated with immunoSEQ multiplex PCR, while TCRdb's copy carries only in-frame clones and drops some. The sample yields 21,000 or so clones, about 88% seen once. The sample was unsorted PBMCs, taken 2.3 years after starting antiretroviral therapy. The receptors derive from a man in his sixties with HIV.

The chain joins TRBV28 to TRBJ1-1; TRBD1 matches 8 bases. The ends lost 6 bases at V and 4 bases at J; junction bases unmatched: 10. This CDR3 is 15 amino acids long. CDR1 is MDHEN and CDR2 is SYDVKM in the germline V gene. CDR3 nucleotide sequence: TGTGCCAGCAGACTCTCCAGGGGGCTCGGCACTGAAGCTTTCTTT. Translating it yields CASRLSRGLGTEAFF. The complete variable domain, with remaining parts taken from reference TRBV28 and TRBJ1-1, reads DVKVTQSSRYLVKRTGEKVFLECVQDMDHENMFWYRQDPGLGLRLIYFSYDVKMKEKGDIPEGYSVSREKKERFSLILESASTNQTSMYLCASRLSRGLGTEAFFGQGTRLTVV.

The V call is TRBV15, the J call TRBJ1-2; D might be TRBD1 (5 bases). This CDR3 spans 13 amino acids. Germline CDR1 LNHNV, CDR2 YYDKDF (reference sequence). The V gene lost 7 bases and the J gene lost 8 bases, with 17 bases spanning the gap. CDR3 in amino acids: CATNRPHMGGYTF. DNA for the CDR3: TGTGCCACCAACAGGCCTCATATGGGAGGCTACACCTTC. The complete variable domain, with remaining parts taken from reference TRBV15 and TRBJ1-2, reads DAMVIQNPRYQVTQFGKPVTLSCSQTLNHNVMYWYQQKSSQAPKLLFHYYDKDFNNEADTPDNFQSRRPNTSFCFLDIRSPGLGDTAMYLCATNRPHMGGYTFGSGTRLTVV.

CDR3 nucleotides: TGTGCCAGCAGTTATAGTAGGGATGGCTACACCTTC. This encodes CASSYSRDGYTF. The chain has TRBV6-5 and TRBJ1-2, with unresolved D. The V gene lost 3 bases and the J gene lost 6 bases, with 8 bases spanning the gap. Germline lookup yields CDR1 MNHEY and CDR2 SVGAGI. This CDR3 is built from 12 residues.

The CDR3, as DNA: TGTGCCATCAGCGGGACTAGCGGATACAATGAGCAGTTCTTC. Residues: CAISGTSGYNEQFF. The chain employs TRBV10-3 and TRBJ2-1; 11 bases agree with TRBD2. V lost 6 bases, J lost 4 bases, and 2 bases stayed unmatched. The CDR3 has 14 amino acids. Germline assignment: CDR1 ENHRY and CDR2 SYGVKD.

The chain uses TRBV19 and TRBJ1-6; D might be TRBD1 (6 bases). The CDR3 spans 14 residues. V was trimmed by 10 bases and J by 7 bases, leaving 17 bases between them. CDR1 is LNHDA, CDR2 SQIVND, per germline (reference sequence). CDR3 sequence: CATNRDTWNSPLHF. For the CDR3, the DNA is TGTGCCACCAACCGGGACACCTGGAATTCACCCCTCCACTTT.

This sequence joins TRBV20-1 and TRBJ1-4; a weak D match, TRBD1 (5 bases). V lost 6 bases, J lost 8 bases, and 10 bases lay in between. Germline CDR1 DFQATT, CDR2 SNEGSKA (reference sequence). This CDR3 is 11 amino acids long. The CDR3 region is CSARGREKLFF. In DNA form, the CDR3 reads TGCAGTGCCCGGGGGAGGGAAAAACTGTTTTTT.

V and J are TRBV6-5 and TRBJ2-7, with TRBD1 matching 9 bases. The CDR3 contains 14 residues. The V segment lost 5 bases and the J segment 4 bases; nucleotides outside the gene matches: 6. Per the germline V gene, CDR1 is MNHEY and CDR2 is SVGAGI. The CDR3 region has the DNA TGTGCCAGCAGTCAACCGGGACAGGGTTACGAGCAGTACTTC. Translation gives CASSQPGQGYEQYF.

This clone has a handful of counts. This chain connects TRBV7-2 to TRBJ1-2; D is unresolved. The germline V and J ends were trimmed by 4 bases and 6 bases, with 12 bases remaining between them. Germline CDR1 reads SGHTA; CDR2 reads FQGNSA. This CDR3 has 13 amino acids. CDR3 sequence (DNA): TGTGCCAGCAGCTCGACGTTCGGGGATGGCTACACCTTC. This encodes CASSSTFGDGYTF.

The genes are TRBV4-1 and TRBJ1-4; 8 nucleotides agree with TRBD1. CDR1 is MGHRA, CDR2 YSYEKL, per germline. This CDR3 has 16 amino acids. V shed 1 base, J shed 5 bases, and the junction held 6 bases outside the gene matches. The CDR3 spells CASSQGAGTGNEKLFF. The CDR3 region has the DNA TGCGCCAGCAGCCAAGGGGCAGGGACAGGAAATGAAAAACTGTTTTTT.

This clone was seen a few times. V is TRBV2 and J is TRBJ1-6, with a tentative D call TRBD1 (6 bases). With 8 bases removed from V and 0 bases from J, the gap between germline ends came to 11 bases. The CDR3 is made up of 15 amino acids. The germline V gene has CDR1 SNHLY and CDR2 FYNNEI. CDR3 sequence: CASAGQSSYNSPLHF. The CDR3 DNA reads TGTGCCAGCGCCGGACAGAGCTCCTATAATTCACCCCTCCACTTT. The complete variable domain, with remaining parts taken from reference TRBV2 and TRBJ1-6, reads EPEVTQTPSHQVTQMGQEVILRCVPISNHLYFYWYRQILGQKVEFLVSFYNNEISEKSEIFDDQFSVERPDGSNFTLKIRSTKLEDSAMYFCASAGQSSYNSPLHFGNGTRLTVT.

The V and J genes are TRBV5-6 and TRBJ2-1, with 7 bases lining up with TRBD1. V lost 4 bases and J lost 3; bases outside the gene matches: 13. The CDR3 totals 17 residues. Germline assignment: CDR1 SGHDT and CDR2 YYEEEE. In DNA form, the CDR3 reads TGTGCCAGCAGCATCTGGACAGGAACTCGGCACTACAATGAGCAGTTCTTC. Encoded protein: CASSIWTGTRHYNEQFF.

The chain links TRBV19 to TRBJ2-5; D gene ambiguous. Trimming cost V 2 bases and J 5 bases, with 9 bases left between them. The CDR3 spans 13 residues. Germline-derived CDR1 and CDR2 are LNHDA and SQIVND (reference sequence). The CDR3 DNA sequence: TGTGCCAGTAGTATACTTTCCGGGGAGACCCAGTACTTC. It yields the protein CASSILSGETQYF. Complete variable domain (other parts from reference TRBV19 and TRBJ2-5): DGGITQSPKYLFRKEGQNVTLSCEQNLNHDAMYWYRQDPGQGLRLIYYSQIVNDFQKGDIAEGYSVSREKKESFPLTVTSAQKNPTAFYLCASSILSGETQYFGPGTRLLVL.

This chain links TRBV5-1 with TRBJ2-7; TRBD1 aligns across 9 bases. This CDR3 is 14 amino acids long. Trimming cost V 2 bases and J 5 bases; bases outside gene matches: 5. The germline CDR1 and CDR2 sequences are SGHRS and YFSETQ. CDR3 residues: CASSLQGANDEQYF. CDR3 coding DNA: TGCGCCAGCAGCTTACAGGGGGCGAACGACGAGCAGTACTTC. Filled out from reference TRBV5-1 and TRBJ2-7, the complete variable domain reads KAGVTQTPRYLIKTRGQQVTLSCSPISGHRSVSWYQQTPGQGLQFLFEYFSETQRNKGNFPGRFSGRQFSNSRSEMNVSTLELGDSALYLCASSLQGANDEQYFGPGTRLTVT.

The chain combines TRBV7-2 with TRBJ1-3; the match to TRBD1 covers 8 bases. The CDR3 extends over 17 amino acids. J gave up 0 bases and V 4 bases, and 8 bases lay outside the gene matches. CDR1 is SGHTA, CDR2 FQGNSA, per germline. In DNA, the CDR3 is TGTGCCAGCAGCTATCCGGGACAGGTTTACTCTGGAAACACCATATATTTT. Its translation: CASSYPGQVYSGNTIYF.

The J gene is TRBJ2-5, the V gene TRBV5-1, with D possibly being TRBD1 (6 bases). The CDR3 sequence is 16 residues long. V dropped 4 bases and J dropped 2 bases, with 18 bases sitting between them. Germline V gene lookup returns CDR1 SGHRS and CDR2 YFSETQ. The CDR3: CASSPDWDTSQETQYF. In nucleotides, the CDR3 is TGCGCCAGCAGCCCCGACTGGGACACCTCTCAAGAGACCCAGTACTTC.